These T cell receptor beta chains were read from a single sample in a study of T-cell reconstitution after alpha-beta-depleted transplantation in children. TCRdb passed the PCR reads through MiXCR, listing each CDR3 protein once. The table records around 670,000 distinct CDR3 sequences, about an eighth of them present only once. Source: PBMCs, taken before TCRalphabeta/CD19-depleted stem cell transplant. These receptors were taken from a girl aged 2 to 9 with congenital amegakaryocytic thrombocytopenia, due to receive a stem cell transplant. Both conserved end residues are part of each CDR3. A D gene is named only where the DNA matches it firmly. Clone size is stated in some rows and not others, as once, few, many or a class when expanded.

clone size	J gene	D gene	V gene	CDR3 protein	CDR3 DNA
few	TRBJ2-7	-	TRBV12-3/TRBV12-4	CASSSTRGPYEQYF	TGTGCCAGCAGTTCGACTAGAGGGCCCTACGAGCAGTACTTC
-	TRBJ2-3	-	TRBV7-2	CASSALGDTQYF	TGTGCCAGCAGCGCGCTTGGGGATACGCAGTATTTT
many	TRBJ1-1	-	TRBV5-5	CASSLDGRPNTEAFF	TGTGCCAGCAGCTTGGATGGTCGGCCGAACACTGAAGCTTTCTTT
many	TRBJ2-1	TRBD2	TRBV7-9	CASSPLAGGNNEQFF	TGTGCCAGCAGCCCTCTAGCGGGAGGAAACAATGAGCAGTTCTTC
-	TRBJ1-1	-	TRBV5-4	CASSGIPLSNSEAFF	TGTGCCAGCAGCGGGATTCCGCTCTCCAACTCTGAAGCTTTCTTT
many	TRBJ2-5	TRBD1	TRBV20-1	CSAKDRGWETQYF	TGCAGTGCTAAAGACAGGGGTTGGGAGACCCAGTACTTC
many	TRBJ2-4	-	TRBV20-1	CSARGENGGVRNIQYF	TGCAGTGCTAGAGGAGAGAATGGGGGAGTTAGAAACATTCAGTACTTC
-	TRBJ2-1	-	TRBV10-3	CAISESSSSYNEQFF	TGTGCCATCAGTGAGTCGTCGAGCTCCTACAATGAGCAGTTCTTC
-	TRBJ2-1	TRBD2	TRBV2	CASSERELKWNEQFF	TGTGCCAGCAGTGAGCGGGAGTTGAAATGGAATGAGCAGTTCTTC
many	TRBJ1-3	-	TRBV12-3/TRBV12-4	CASRPNPGSGNTIYF	TGTGCCAGCAGGCCGAATCCGGGGTCTGGAAACACCATATATTTT
few	TRBJ2-7	-	TRBV2	CASAGRGVRTSYEQYF	TGTGCCAGCGCTGGCAGGGGGGTACGAACTTCCTACGAGCAGTACTTC
many	TRBJ2-3	-	TRBV4-2	CASSQDPGLNTDTQYF	TGTGCCAGCAGCCAAGATCCAGGATTAAACACAGATACGCAGTATTTT
few	TRBJ2-1	-	TRBV20-1	CSARGVNVNEQFF	TGCAGTGCTAGAGGGGTCAACGTCAATGAGCAGTTCTTC
few	TRBJ2-7	-	TRBV4-1	CASSQDLGVLGPYEQYF	TGCGCCAGCAGCCAAGATCTTGGGGTGCTGGGGCCCTACGAGCAGTACTTC
many	TRBJ1-5	-	TRBV20-1	CSARENWGRRDQPQHF	TGCAGTGCTAGAGAAAACTGGGGGCGTCGAGATCAGCCCCAGCATTTT
few	TRBJ1-5	-	TRBV5-1	CASSLSPGPQPQHF	TGCGCCAGCAGCTTAAGTCCCGGCCCTCAGCCCCAGCATTTT
many	TRBJ2-1	TRBD2	TRBV12-3/TRBV12-4	CASRDGTSGIGEQFF	TGTGCCAGCAGGGACGGGACTAGCGGGATCGGTGAGCAGTTCTTC
few	TRBJ2-7	-	TRBV5-1	CASSFQTSSYEQYF	TGCGCCAGCAGCTTCCAGACATCCTCCTACGAGCAGTACTTC
many	TRBJ1-1	-	TRBV5-1	CASSPTVNLNTEAFF	TGCGCCAGCAGCCCCACGGTAAACCTGAACACTGAAGCTTTCTTT
many	TRBJ2-2	-	TRBV7-3	CASSQTLAGELFF	TGTGCCAGCAGCCAAACTTTGGCCGGGGAGCTGTTTTTT
many	TRBJ1-6	-	TRBV25-1	CASSDGTSLYNSPLHF	TGTGCCAGCAGTGATGGGACATCCCTCTATAATTCACCCCTCCACTTT
few	TRBJ2-1	TRBD2	TRBV5-1	CASSSRTSGTHNEQFF	TGCGCCAGCAGCTCCCGGACTAGCGGGACACACAATGAGCAGTTCTTC
few	TRBJ2-1	TRBD2	TRBV12-3/TRBV12-4	CASSHSGRAPDEQFF	TGTGCCAGCAGTCACAGCGGGAGGGCCCCAGATGAGCAGTTCTTC
-	TRBJ2-2	TRBD2	TRBV7-9	CATSPPQTGLNTGELFF	TGTGCCACCAGCCCCCCCCAAACGGGACTAAACACCGGGGAGCTGTTTTTT
many	TRBJ1-5	-	TRBV20-1	CSARGDSSNQPQHF	TGCAGTGCTAGGGGGGACTCTAGCAATCAGCCCCAGCATTTT
few	TRBJ2-5	-	TRBV5-1	CASSWEEWDRAKKYF	TGCGCCAGCAGCTGGGAAGAGTGGGACCGGGCTAAGAAGTACTTC
many	TRBJ2-5	TRBD2	TRBV29-1	CSFMERAGGEETQYF	TGCAGCTTTATGGAGAGAGCGGGAGGGGAAGAGACCCAGTACTTC